The 30 T cell receptor beta chains in this list originate from one sample, sequenced in a study of cytomegalovirus exposure and HLA in healthy donors. PCR used 60 Vbeta primers and 13 Jbeta primers. The protocol was immunoSEQ multiplex PCR, while the TCRdb copy is restricted to in-frame clones and leaves out a portion. The sample has 110,000 to 150,000 clones, approximately 80% seen once; the top ten hold more than 9.5%. The specimen was PBMCs. The source of these receptors is an older woman in good health and CMV-seropositive.

This chain connects TRBV30 to TRBJ1-5, with D possibly TRBD1 on 6 matching bases. Germline V gene lookup returns CDR1 GTSNPN and CDR2 SVGIG (reference sequence). The length of the CDR3 is 16 residues. Trimming removed 0 bases at V and 6 bases at J, with 18 bases between. This chain's CDR3 is CAWSVGRYRDFQPQHF. DNA for the CDR3: TGTGCCTGGAGTGTAGGGAGATACAGGGATTTTCAGCCCCAGCATTTT.

This clone was recorded only once. The chain uses TRBV6-1 and TRBJ1-5; D not resolved. V lost 2 bases and J 6 bases, leaving 14 bases between the germline ends. The CDR3 has 15 amino acids. CDR1 is MNHNS and CDR2 is SASEGT in the germline V gene. CDR3 DNA sequence: TGTGCCAGCAGTGAATCAATGGCAGGTGGTCAGCCCCAGCATTTT. Its translation is CASSESMAGGQPQHF.

This chain uses TRBV7-6 with TRBJ2-3; TRBD2 matches at 13 bases. CDR1 is SGHVS and CDR2 is FNYEAQ in the germline V gene. V was pared by 1 base and J by 2 bases, with 9 bases of the junction left unmatched. The CDR3 is made up of 19 amino acids. The CDR3 nucleotides read TGTGCCAGCAGCTTAGATGGGACTAGCGGGAAACTTTCCACAGATACGCAGTATTTT. Translated: CASSLDGTSGKLSTDTQYF. Drawing the rest from reference TRBV7-6 and TRBJ2-3, the complete variable domain is GAGVSQSPRYKVTKRGQDVALRCDPISGHVSLYWYRQALGQGPEFLTYFNYEAQQDKSGLPNDRFSAERPEGSISTLTIQRTEQRDSAMYRCASSLDGTSGKLSTDTQYFGPGTRLTVL.

The chain recombines TRBV6-5 with TRBJ2-4, with D possibly TRBD2 on 5 matching bases. The CDR3 sequence is 15 residues long. The germline V gene encodes CDR1 MNHEY and CDR2 SVGAGI. The ends were cut back, 6 bases at V and 0 bases at J, with 12 bases in the middle. CDR3 protein: CASSPGLTAKNIQYF. CDR3 DNA: TGTGCCAGCAGCCCCGGACTGACAGCCAAAAACATTCAGTACTTC.

This clone has just a few counts. The chain is built from TRBV7-9 and TRBJ1-4; D gene unclear. The CDR3 loop spans 12 amino acids. V lost 5 bases and J 6 bases, leaving 7 bases between the germline ends. CDR1 SEHNR and CDR2 FQNEAQ come from the germline V gene (reference sequence). The CDR3: CASSRSDEKLFF. CDR3 coding DNA: TGTGCCAGCAGCCGCTCGGATGAAAAACTGTTTTTT.

The chain couples TRBV6-6 to TRBJ1-5; D is undetermined. The CDR3 runs to 14 residues. Per germline, CDR1 MNHNY and CDR2 SVGAGI (reference sequence). V was cut by 2 bases and J by 4 bases, with 9 bases left in between. The CDR3 DNA follows: TGTGCCAGCAGTTACAAGACGGGAAATCAGCCCCAGCATTTT. Translation gives CASSYKTGNQPQHF.

This chain links TRBV7-2 with TRBJ1-1, with TRBD1 as a possible D gene (5 bases). This CDR3 has 13 amino acids. Germline V gene lookup returns CDR1 SGHTA and CDR2 FQGNSA. The V end was cut by 1 base, the J end by 10 bases, with 13 bases between. CDR3 sequence: CASSLVQGDRAFF. CDR3 nucleotides: TGTGCCAGCAGCTTAGTGCAGGGTGACAGAGCTTTCTTT.

On this clone itself: Mismatch with germline at one junction end may stem from a read error. The chain carries TRBV6-5 and TRBJ1-1; maybe TRBD1 (6 bases). The CDR3 sequence is 14 residues long. CDR1 and CDR2 (germline): MNHEY, SVGAGI. CDR3 amino acids: CAISEGVGADGAFF. CDR3 DNA: TGTGCCATCAGTGAGGGGGTAGGGGCGGATGGGGCTTTCTTT.

J is TRBJ1-2 and V is TRBV18; D is possibly TRBD1 (6 bases). Trimming shortened V by 2 bases and J by 6 bases, and 10 bases separated the two germline ends. This CDR3 has 13 residues. Germline V CDR1 and CDR2: KGHSH, LQKENI. The CDR3 loop reads CASSPTTGNGYTF. The DNA of the CDR3 is TGTGCCAGCTCACCAACAACAGGGAATGGCTACACCTTC.

The chain is built from TRBV4-2 and TRBJ2-3; 10 bases are shared with TRBD1. The V gene end was trimmed by 6 bases and the J gene end by 5 bases; junction bases not matched to a gene: 11. Germline V lookup: CDR1 LGHNA, CDR2 YNFKEQ. The CDR3 is made up of 16 amino acids. The CDR3 nucleotides are TGTGCCAGCAGATACCGGGACAGGGGATCTCAAGATACGCAGTATTTT. It encodes CASRYRDRGSQDTQYF.

The genes are TRBV16 and TRBJ1-2; 7 nucleotides align to TRBD1. V trimming: 2 bases; J trimming: 3 bases; junction bases outside the gene matches: 0. Germline assignment: CDR1 KGHSY and CDR2 FQNENV. This CDR3 is built from 13 residues. This CDR3 is CASSQGQDYGYTF. The CDR3 nucleotides are TGTGCCAGCAGCCAAGGACAGGACTATGGCTACACCTTC.

This chain uses TRBV5-6 with TRBJ1-4, with D perhaps TRBD1 (5 bases). The CDR3 loop spans 15 amino acids. V lost 3 bases and J lost 0, with 9 bases in between. Germline V gene data show CDR1 as SGHDT and CDR2 as YYEEEE. In nucleotides, the CDR3 is TGTGCCAGCAGCTCAGGGCTTACAACTAATGAAAAACTGTTTTTT. Protein product: CASSSGLTTNEKLFF.

The genes are TRBV19 and TRBJ1-2, with 7 positions matching TRBD1. V trimming: 8 bases; J trimming: 10 bases; junction bases outside the gene matches: 22. The CDR3 contains 16 residues. Germline V gene sequence: CDR1 LNHDA, CDR2 SQIVND (reference sequence). For the CDR3, the DNA is TGTGCCAGTTCCAGGGGGTCGTTCCAGTCCCTGCCTGACTACACCTTC. It specifies CASSRGSFQSLPDYTF. The complete variable domain, with remaining parts taken from reference TRBV19 and TRBJ1-2, reads DGGITQSPKYLFRKEGQNVTLSCEQNLNHDAMYWYRQDPGQGLRLIYYSQIVNDFQKGDIAEGYSVSREKKESFPLTVTSAQKNPTAFYLCASSRGSFQSLPDYTFGSGTRLTVV.

The chain combines TRBV28 with TRBJ1-4, with 8 positions matching TRBD1. J gave up 7 bases and V 5 bases, and 6 bases lay outside the gene matches. This CDR3 has 14 amino acids. Germline CDR1 is MDHEN and CDR2 is SYDVKM. The CDR3, as DNA: TGTGCCAGCAGTCCCCAGGGGGCAGGTGAAAAACTGTTTTTT. It encodes CASSPQGAGEKLFF.

This chain links TRBV11-3 with TRBJ2-7, with 9 positions matching TRBD1. Germline V lookup: CDR1 SGHNT, CDR2 YENEEA. V lost 3 bases, J lost 6 bases, and 6 bases stayed unmatched. The CDR3 runs to 14 residues. CDR3 bases: TGTGCCAGCAGCTTGGGACAGGGCGGTGGCGAGCAGTACTTC. Amino acids: CASSLGQGGGEQYF.

The J gene is TRBJ2-7, the V gene TRBV29-1, with 9 bases fitting TRBD2. V lost 4 bases, J lost 1 base, and 14 bases stayed unmatched. Germline V lookup: CDR1 SQVTM, CDR2 ANQGSEA. CDR3 length: 17 amino acids. CDR3 nucleotides: TGCAGCGTTGTGGGGCTAGCGGGACTCCCAACTTCCTACGAGCAGTACTTC. This codes for CSVVGLAGLPTSYEQYF.

The chain couples TRBV30 to TRBJ2-5; D remains ambiguous. Gene TRBJ2-7 matches the end of the DNA better, so the J call may be wrong. CDR3 length: 11 amino acids. Germline V lookup: CDR1 GTSNPN, CDR2 SVGIG (reference sequence). CDR3: CAWVRNYEQYF. The DNA of the CDR3 is TGTGCCTGGGTGAGAAACTACGAGCAGTACTTC.

The V call is TRBV7-9, the J call TRBJ2-7, with D possibly matching TRBD2 (6 bases). The germline V gene encodes CDR1 SEHNR and CDR2 FQNEAQ (reference sequence). V was pared by 6 bases and J by 0 bases, with 9 bases between. The CDR3 covers 13 residues. The CDR3 sequence is CASSGGSSYEQYF. Here the CDR3 DNA reads TGTGCCAGCAGTGGGGGGAGCTCCTACGAGCAGTACTTC.

The V and J genes are TRBV25-1 and TRBJ1-4; TRBD1 matches at 10 bases. The trim removed 3 bases at V and 6 bases at J, leaving 4 bases unmatched. The CDR3 is 15 amino acids. Germline CDR1 and CDR2: MGHDK and SYGVNS. The CDR3 is CASSDPTGGDEKLFF. The DNA for the CDR3 is TGTGCCAGCAGTGACCCGACAGGGGGCGATGAAAAACTGTTTTTT.

The J gene is TRBJ2-1, the V gene TRBV2, with 13 bases lining up with TRBD2. The CDR3 totals 17 residues. Germline V gene data show CDR1 as SNHLY and CDR2 as FYNNEI. Trimming cost V 4 bases and J 8 bases; bases outside gene matches: 11. The CDR3 nucleotides are TGTGCCAGCAGTGGATACAGAGGACTAGCGGGAGCCGATGAGCAGTTCTTC. This encodes CASSGYRGLAGADEQFF.

V is TRBV15 and J is TRBJ2-1; the match to TRBD2 covers 8 bases. V lost 9 bases and J lost 3; bases outside the gene matches: 4. The CDR3 runs 13 residues. Germline V gene lookup returns CDR1 LNHNV and CDR2 YYDKDF (reference sequence). The CDR3 spells CATREGLYNEQFF. The CDR3 DNA is TGTGCCACTCGGGAGGGGCTCTACAATGAGCAGTTCTTC.

This chain joins TRBV30 and TRBJ2-7; 7 nucleotides match TRBD1. Germline lookup yields CDR1 GTSNPN and CDR2 SVGIG (reference sequence). Losses at the gene ends were 4 bases for V and 2 bases for J; bases not matched to a gene: 8. CDR3 length: 14 amino acids. This CDR3 is CAWNPGQQTYEQYF. The DNA for the CDR3 is TGTGCCTGGAATCCGGGACAGCAGACCTACGAGCAGTACTTC.

The chain combines TRBV4-3 with TRBJ1-5, with 10 positions matching TRBD1. The germline gives CDR1 LGHNA, CDR2 YSLEER. The CDR3 is 14 amino acids. V lost 8 bases and J lost 6; bases outside the gene matches: 7. The CDR3 sequence is CASYIGDRGQPQHF. The CDR3 DNA follows: TGCGCCAGCTACATAGGGGACAGGGGTCAGCCCCAGCATTTT.

This chain uses TRBV4-2 with TRBJ2-7, with 11 nucleotides matching TRBD2. CDR3 size: 16 residues. Germline-derived CDR1 and CDR2 are LGHNA and YNFKEQ. V lost 0 bases and J lost 4; bases outside the gene matches: 5. CDR3 bases: TGTGCCAGCAGCCAAGAAGGGGGACTAGCGGTTTACGAGCAGTACTTC. Its translation is CASSQEGGLAVYEQYF.

This clone appeared a few times. The chain has TRBV4-1 and TRBJ1-2, with D unresolved. Germline V lookup: CDR1 MGHRA, CDR2 YSYEKL. The length of the CDR3 is 15 residues. V shed 0 bases and J shed 6 bases, with 14 bases lying between them. In nucleotides, the CDR3 is TGCGCCAGCAGCCAAGAAGTACGGAGGGTTCATGGCTACACCTTC. This sequence encodes CASSQEVRRVHGYTF.

The gene calls are TRBV6-6 and TRBJ2-1, with 9 bases lining up with TRBD1. CDR3 size: 15 residues. With 2 bases clipped from V and 5 bases from J, the junction kept 4 bases outside the gene matches. Germline V CDR1 and CDR2: MNHNY, SVGAGI (reference sequence). The CDR3 DNA reads TGTGCCAGCAGTTACACGGGACAGGGCCACAATGAGCAGTTCTTC. Protein: CASSYTGQGHNEQFF.

In this sample, this clone turned up once. V usage is TRBV10-2 and J usage is TRBJ2-6; D is unresolved. Germline V CDR1 and CDR2: WSHSY, SAAADI. This CDR3 has 16 residues. Trimming took 7 bases from V and 0 from J, leaving 13 bases between them. The CDR3 is CASTSPRPSGANVLTF. CDR3 DNA sequence: TGCGCCAGCACCTCCCCTAGACCCTCTGGGGCCAACGTCCTGACTTTC.

This clone has just a few counts. The V call is TRBV6-1, the J call TRBJ2-3; 10 bases match TRBD2. CDR1 is MNHNS, CDR2 SASEGT, per germline. This CDR3 region has 17 residues. Unmatched junction bases numbered 10, after V lost 2 bases and J lost 5 bases. The CDR3 sequence is CASSEMEAGGPRDTQYF. The CDR3 bases are TGTGCCAGCAGTGAAATGGAAGCGGGAGGGCCAAGAGATACGCAGTATTTT.

The V gene is TRBV4-3, the J gene TRBJ2-1; 14 nucleotides match TRBD2. With V trimmed by 2 bases and J by 8 bases, 14 bases remained unmatched. Per the germline V gene, CDR1 is LGHNA and CDR2 is YSLEER. The CDR3 is 19 residues long. The CDR3 spells CASSQRLAGGPVVGHEQFF. As DNA, the CDR3 is TGCGCCAGCAGCCAAAGACTAGCGGGAGGGCCGGTGGTCGGGCATGAGCAGTTCTTC.

The J gene is TRBJ1-1, the V gene TRBV5-1; D possibly corresponds to TRBD1 (6 bases). From germline, CDR1 is SGHRS and CDR2 YFSETQ. This CDR3 comprises 15 residues. V lost 0 bases and J lost 6, with 15 bases in between. The CDR3 DNA is TGCGCCAGCAGCTTGGTTGGGGGGGGGCTGGCTGAAGCTTTCTTT. Translating it yields CASSLVGGGLAEAFF.